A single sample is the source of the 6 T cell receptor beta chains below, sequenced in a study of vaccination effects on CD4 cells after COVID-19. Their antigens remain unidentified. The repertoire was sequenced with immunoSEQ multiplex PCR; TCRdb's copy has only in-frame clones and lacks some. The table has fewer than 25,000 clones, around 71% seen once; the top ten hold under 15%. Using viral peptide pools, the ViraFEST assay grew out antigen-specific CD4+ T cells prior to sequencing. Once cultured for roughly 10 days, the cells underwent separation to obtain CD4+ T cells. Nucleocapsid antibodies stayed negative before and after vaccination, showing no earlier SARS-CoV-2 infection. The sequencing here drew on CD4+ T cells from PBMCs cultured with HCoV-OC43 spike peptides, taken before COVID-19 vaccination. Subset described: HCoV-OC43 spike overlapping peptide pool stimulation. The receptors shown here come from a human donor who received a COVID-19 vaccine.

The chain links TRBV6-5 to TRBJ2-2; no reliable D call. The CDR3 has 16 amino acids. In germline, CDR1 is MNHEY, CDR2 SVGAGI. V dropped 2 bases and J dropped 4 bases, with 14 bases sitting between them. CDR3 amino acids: CASSYNDPRPTGELFF. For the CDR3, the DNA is TGTGCCAGCAGTTACAACGACCCCAGACCCACCGGGGAGCTGTTTTTT.

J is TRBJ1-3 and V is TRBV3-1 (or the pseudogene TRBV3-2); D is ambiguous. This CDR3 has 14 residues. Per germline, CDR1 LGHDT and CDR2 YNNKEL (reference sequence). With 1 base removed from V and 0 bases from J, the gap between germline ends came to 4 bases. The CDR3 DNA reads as TGTGCCAGCAGCCAAGTCAACTCTGGAAACACCATATATTTT. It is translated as CASSQVNSGNTIYF.

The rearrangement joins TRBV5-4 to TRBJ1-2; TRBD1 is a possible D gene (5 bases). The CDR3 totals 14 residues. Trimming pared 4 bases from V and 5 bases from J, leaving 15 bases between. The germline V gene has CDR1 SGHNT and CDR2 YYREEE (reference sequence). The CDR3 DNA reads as TGTGCCAGCAGCCCAACCGGGACCTCTTATGGCTACACCTTC. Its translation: CASSPTGTSYGYTF.

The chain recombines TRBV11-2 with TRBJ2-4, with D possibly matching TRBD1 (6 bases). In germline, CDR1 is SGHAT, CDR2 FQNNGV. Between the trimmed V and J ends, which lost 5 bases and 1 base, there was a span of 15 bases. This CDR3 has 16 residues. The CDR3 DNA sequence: TGTGCCAGCAGCGGAATCAGGGGTGAGGCCAAAAACATTCAGTACTTC. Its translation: CASSGIRGEAKNIQYF.

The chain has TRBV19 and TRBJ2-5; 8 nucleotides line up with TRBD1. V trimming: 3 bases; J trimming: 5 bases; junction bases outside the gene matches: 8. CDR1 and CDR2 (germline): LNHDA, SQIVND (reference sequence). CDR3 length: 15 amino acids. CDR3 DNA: TGTGCCAGTAGTATTTCGACAGGGGCAGGGGAGACCCAGTACTTC. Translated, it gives CASSISTGAGETQYF. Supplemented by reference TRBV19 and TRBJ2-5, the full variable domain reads DGGITQSPKYLFRKEGQNVTLSCEQNLNHDAMYWYRQDPGQGLRLIYYSQIVNDFQKGDIAEGYSVSREKKESFPLTVTSAQKNPTAFYLCASSISTGAGETQYFGPGTRLLVL.

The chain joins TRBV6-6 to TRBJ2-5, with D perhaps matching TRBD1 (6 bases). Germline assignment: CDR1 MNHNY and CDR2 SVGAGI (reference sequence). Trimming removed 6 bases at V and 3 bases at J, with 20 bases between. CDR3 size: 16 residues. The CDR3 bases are TGTGCCAGCAGACTAGATTTAACAGGGCTAAAAGAGACCCAGTACTTC. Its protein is CASRLDLTGLKETQYF.